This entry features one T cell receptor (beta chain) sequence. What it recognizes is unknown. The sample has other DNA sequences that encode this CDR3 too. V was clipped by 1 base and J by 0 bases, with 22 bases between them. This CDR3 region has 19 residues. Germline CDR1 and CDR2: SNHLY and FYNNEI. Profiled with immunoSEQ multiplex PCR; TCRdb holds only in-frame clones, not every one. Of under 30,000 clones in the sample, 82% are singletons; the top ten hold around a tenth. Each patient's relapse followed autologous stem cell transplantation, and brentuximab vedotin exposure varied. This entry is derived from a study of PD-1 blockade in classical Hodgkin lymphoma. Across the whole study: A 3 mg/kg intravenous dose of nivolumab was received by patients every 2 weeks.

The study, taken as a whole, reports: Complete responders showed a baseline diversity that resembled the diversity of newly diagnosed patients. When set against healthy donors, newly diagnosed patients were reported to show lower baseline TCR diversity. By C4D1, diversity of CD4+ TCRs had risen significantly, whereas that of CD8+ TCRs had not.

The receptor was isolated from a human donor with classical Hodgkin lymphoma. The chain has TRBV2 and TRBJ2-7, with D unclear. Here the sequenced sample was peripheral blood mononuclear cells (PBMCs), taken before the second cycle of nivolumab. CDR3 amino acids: CASSEGFWARELSSYEQYF. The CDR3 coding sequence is TGTGCCAGCAGTGAAGGTTTCTGGGCCAGAGAACTTTCCTCCTACGAGCAGTACTTC.